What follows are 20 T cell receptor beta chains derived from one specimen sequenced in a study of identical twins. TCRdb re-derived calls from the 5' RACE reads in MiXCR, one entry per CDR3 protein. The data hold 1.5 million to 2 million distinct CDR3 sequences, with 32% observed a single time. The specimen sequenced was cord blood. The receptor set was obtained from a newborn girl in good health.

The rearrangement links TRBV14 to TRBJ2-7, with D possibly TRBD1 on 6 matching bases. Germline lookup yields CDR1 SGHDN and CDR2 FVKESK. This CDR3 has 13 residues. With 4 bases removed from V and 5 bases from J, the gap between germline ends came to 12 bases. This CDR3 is CASSRQELHEQYF. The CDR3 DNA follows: TGTGCCAGCAGCCGACAGGAGTTGCACGAGCAGTACTTC.

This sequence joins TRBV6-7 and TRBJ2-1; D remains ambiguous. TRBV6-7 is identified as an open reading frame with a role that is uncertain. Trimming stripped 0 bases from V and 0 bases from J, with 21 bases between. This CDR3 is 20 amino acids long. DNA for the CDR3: TGTGCCAGCAGTTACTCCAACGGGTTTCCGAGGAACAGCTCCTACAATGAGCAGTTCTTC. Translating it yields CASSYSNGFPRNSSYNEQFF.

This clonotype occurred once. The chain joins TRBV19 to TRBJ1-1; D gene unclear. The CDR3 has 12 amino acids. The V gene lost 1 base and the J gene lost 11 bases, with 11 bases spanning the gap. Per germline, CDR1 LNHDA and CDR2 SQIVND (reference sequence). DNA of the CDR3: TGTGCCAGTAGTATAGGGGCCAGGCGGGCTTTCTTT. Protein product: CASSIGARRAFF.

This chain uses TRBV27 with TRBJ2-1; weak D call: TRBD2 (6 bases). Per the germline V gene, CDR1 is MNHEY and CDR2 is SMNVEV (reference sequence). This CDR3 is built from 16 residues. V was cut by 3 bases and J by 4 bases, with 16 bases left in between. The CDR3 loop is CASSFIGGVRYNEQFF. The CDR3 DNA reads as TGTGCCAGCAGTTTCATCGGGGGAGTAAGGTACAATGAGCAGTTCTTC.

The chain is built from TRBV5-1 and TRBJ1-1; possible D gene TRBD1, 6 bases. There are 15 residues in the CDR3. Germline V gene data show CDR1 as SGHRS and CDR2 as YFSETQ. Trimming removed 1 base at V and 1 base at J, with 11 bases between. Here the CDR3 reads CASSLFTGWNTEAFF. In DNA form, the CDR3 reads TGCGCCAGCAGCTTGTTCACAGGGTGGAACACTGAAGCTTTCTTT.

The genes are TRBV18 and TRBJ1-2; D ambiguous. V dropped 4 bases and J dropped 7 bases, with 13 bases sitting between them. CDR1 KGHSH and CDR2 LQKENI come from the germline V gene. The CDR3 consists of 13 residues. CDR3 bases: TGTGCCAGCTCACGACTTACGCTACTTGGCTACACCTTC. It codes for CASSRLTLLGYTF.

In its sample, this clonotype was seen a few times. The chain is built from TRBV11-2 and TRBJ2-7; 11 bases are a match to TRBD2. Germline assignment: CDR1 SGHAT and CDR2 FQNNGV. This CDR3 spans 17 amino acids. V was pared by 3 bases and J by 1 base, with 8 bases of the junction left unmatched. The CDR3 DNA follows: TGTGCCAGCAGCTTCTCCGGGACTAGCGGCATTTCCTACGAGCAGTACTTC. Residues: CASSFSGTSGISYEQYF. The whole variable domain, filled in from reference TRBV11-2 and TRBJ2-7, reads EAGVAQSPRYKIIEKRQSVAFWCNPISGHATLYWYQQILGQGPKLLIQFQNNGVVDDSQLPKDRFSAERLKGVDSTLKIQPAKLEDSAVYLCASSFSGTSGISYEQYFGPGTRLTVT.

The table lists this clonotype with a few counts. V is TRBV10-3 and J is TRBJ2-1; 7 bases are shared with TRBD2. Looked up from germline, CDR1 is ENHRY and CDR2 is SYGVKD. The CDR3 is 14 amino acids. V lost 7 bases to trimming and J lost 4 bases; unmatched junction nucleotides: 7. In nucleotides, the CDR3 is TGTGCCATCAAAGATGAGGGAGGGTACAATGAGCAGTTCTTC. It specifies CAIKDEGGYNEQFF.

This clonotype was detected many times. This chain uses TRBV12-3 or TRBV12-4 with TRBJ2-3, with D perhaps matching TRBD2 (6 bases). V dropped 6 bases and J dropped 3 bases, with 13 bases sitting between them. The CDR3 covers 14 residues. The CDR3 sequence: CASSNRLGTDTQYF. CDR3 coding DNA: TGTGCCAGCAGCAACCGACTAGGTACAGATACGCAGTATTTT.

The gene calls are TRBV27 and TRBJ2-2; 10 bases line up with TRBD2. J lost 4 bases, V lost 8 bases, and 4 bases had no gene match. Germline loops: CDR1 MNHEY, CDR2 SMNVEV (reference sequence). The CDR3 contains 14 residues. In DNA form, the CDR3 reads TGTGCCAGCCGGACTAGCGGTCTCACCGGGGAGCTGTTTTTT. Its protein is CASRTSGLTGELFF.

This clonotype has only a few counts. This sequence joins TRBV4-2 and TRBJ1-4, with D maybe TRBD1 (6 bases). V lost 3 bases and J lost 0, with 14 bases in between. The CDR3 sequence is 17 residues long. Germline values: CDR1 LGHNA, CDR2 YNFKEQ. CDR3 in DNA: TGTGCCAGCAGCCAGGGGCCACAGGGAGCAACTAATGAAAAACTGTTTTTT. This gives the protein CASSQGPQGATNEKLFF.

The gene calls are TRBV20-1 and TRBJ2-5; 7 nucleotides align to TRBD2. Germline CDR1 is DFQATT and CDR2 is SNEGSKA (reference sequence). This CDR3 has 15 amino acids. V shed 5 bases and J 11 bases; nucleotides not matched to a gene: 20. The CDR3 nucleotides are TGCAGTGCTCTGATCGCGGGACTACCATACAATGGGCAGTACTTC. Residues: CSALIAGLPYNGQYF.

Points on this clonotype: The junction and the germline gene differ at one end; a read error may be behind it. The CDR3 here is CASILVSIQLMNTEAFF. In DNA, the CDR3 is TGTGCCAGCATCTTAGTCAGTATACAGTTAATGAACACTGAAGCTTTCTTT. The chain has TRBV7-8 and TRBJ1-1; D unresolved. The germline V gene encodes CDR1 SGHVS and CDR2 FQNEAQ. The CDR3 consists of 17 residues.

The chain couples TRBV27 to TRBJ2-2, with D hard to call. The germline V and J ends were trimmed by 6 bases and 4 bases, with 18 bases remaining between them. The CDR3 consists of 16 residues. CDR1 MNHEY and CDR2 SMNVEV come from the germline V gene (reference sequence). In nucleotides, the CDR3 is TGTGCCAGCAGGAGCCACGCGATACCTTTCACCGGGGAGCTGTTTTTT. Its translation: CASRSHAIPFTGELFF.

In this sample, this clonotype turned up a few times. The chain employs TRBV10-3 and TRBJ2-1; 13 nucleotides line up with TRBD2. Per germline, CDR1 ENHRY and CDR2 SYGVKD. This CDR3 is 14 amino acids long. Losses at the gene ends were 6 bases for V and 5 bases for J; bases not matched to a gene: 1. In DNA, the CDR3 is TGTGCCATCAGACTAGCGGGAGGGAACAATGAGCAGTTCTTC. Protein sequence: CAIRLAGGNNEQFF.

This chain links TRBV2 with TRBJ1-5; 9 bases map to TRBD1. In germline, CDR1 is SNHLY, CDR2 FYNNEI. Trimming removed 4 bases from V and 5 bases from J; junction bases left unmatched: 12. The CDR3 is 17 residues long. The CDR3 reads CASSAVDRGPLDQPQHF. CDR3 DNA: TGTGCCAGCAGTGCGGTGGACAGGGGCCCTTTGGATCAGCCCCAGCATTTT.

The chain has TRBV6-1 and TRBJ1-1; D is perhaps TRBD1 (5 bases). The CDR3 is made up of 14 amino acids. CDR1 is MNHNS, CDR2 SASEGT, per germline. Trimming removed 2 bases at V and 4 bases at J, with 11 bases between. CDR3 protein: CASSETQGRTEAFF. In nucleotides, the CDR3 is TGTGCCAGCAGTGAAACCCAGGGACGCACTGAAGCTTTCTTT.

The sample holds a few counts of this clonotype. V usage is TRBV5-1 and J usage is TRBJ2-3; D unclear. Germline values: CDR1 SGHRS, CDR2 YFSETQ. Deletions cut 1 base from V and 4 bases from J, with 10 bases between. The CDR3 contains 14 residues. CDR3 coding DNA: TGCGCCAGCAGCTTGTCTCCTACTTCAGATACGCAGTATTTT. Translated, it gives CASSLSPTSDTQYF.

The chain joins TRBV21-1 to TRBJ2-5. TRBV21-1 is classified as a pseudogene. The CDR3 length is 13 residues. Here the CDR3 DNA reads TGTGCCAGCAGCGAAGAAAAGAAAGAGACCCAGTACTTC. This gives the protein CASSEEKKETQYF.

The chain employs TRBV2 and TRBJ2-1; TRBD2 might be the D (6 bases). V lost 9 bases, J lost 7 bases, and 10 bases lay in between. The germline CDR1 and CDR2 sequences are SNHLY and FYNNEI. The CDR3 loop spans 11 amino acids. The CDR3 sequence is CARRLGNEQFF. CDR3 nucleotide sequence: TGTGCCAGGCGACTAGGAAATGAGCAGTTCTTC.